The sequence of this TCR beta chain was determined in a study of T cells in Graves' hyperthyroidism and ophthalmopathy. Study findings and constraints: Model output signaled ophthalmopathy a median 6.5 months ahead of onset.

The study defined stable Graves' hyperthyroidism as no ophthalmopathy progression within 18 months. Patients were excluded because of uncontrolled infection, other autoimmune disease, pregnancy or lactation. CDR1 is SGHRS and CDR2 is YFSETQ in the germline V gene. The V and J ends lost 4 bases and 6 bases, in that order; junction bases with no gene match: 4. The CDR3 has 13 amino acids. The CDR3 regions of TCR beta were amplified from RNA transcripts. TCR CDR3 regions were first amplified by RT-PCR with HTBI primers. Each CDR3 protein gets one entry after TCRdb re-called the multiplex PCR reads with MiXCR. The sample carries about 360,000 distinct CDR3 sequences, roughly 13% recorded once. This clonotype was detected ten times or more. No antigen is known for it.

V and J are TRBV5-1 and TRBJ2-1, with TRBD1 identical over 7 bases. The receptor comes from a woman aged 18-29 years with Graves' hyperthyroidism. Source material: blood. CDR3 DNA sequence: TGCGCCAGCAGCCGGGACAGCCCCAATGAGCAGTTCTTC. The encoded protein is CASSRDSPNEQFF.